This T cell receptor (beta chain) was documented in a study of T cell responses to AZD1222 COVID-19 vaccine. In germline, CDR1 is LNHDA, CDR2 SQIVND (reference sequence). The CDR3 consists of 15 residues. The V gene end was trimmed by 5 bases and the J gene end by 4 bases; junction bases not matched to a gene: 9. The assay was immunoSEQ multiplex PCR, and TCRdb's table has in-frame clones only and misses some. The sample has 90,000 to 150,000 clones; roughly 88% are singletons. The clonotype originates from an adult in good health. J is TRBJ2-7 and V is TRBV19, with 9 bases matching TRBD1. This material consisted of peripheral blood, taken on day 0 of AZD1222 vaccination. CDR3 residues: CASSSGSTGGYEQYF. Written as DNA, the CDR3 is TGTGCCAGTAGTTCTGGATCGACAGGGGGTTACGAGCAGTACTTC.